This is a list of T cell receptor beta chains from one sample in a study of shared clonotypes between healthy human individuals. Repertoires were generated with immunoSEQ multiplex PCR, while TCRdb's copy carries only in-frame clones and drops some. The sample lists 2 million to 2.5 million clones, approximately 93% occurring once. The source material was naive CD4+ T cells from PBMCs. These receptors were obtained from a man between 18 and 35 years old in good health. Some clones in this sample may be carry-over from other donors' samples. CDR3s include the opening cysteine and the closing phenylalanine or tryptophan. The D gene is left open where the match is weak. Some rows have no size entry. The others give once, few or many, or a class for an expanded clone.

clone_size j_call d_call v_call cdr3_aa cdr3_nt
- TRBJ2-5 TRBD2 TRBV14 CASSQERLAGQETQYF TGTGCCAGCAGCCAAGAAAGACTAGCGGGTCAAGAGACCCAGTACTTC
- TRBJ2-7 - TRBV11-2 CASSLGQWSVGYF TGTGCCAGCAGCTTAGGTCAATGGTCCGTGGGGTACTTC
- TRBJ1-1 - TRBV4-3 CASSRLRVLNTEAFF TGCGCCAGCAGCCGTTTAAGGGTATTGAACACTGAAGCTTTCTTT
- TRBJ2-2 TRBD2 TRBV4-3 CASSQLSGRAIGELFF TGCGCCAGCAGCCAACTTAGCGGGAGGGCCATCGGGGAGCTGTTTTTT
- TRBJ2-2 - TRBV27 CASRPILQGGPNPGELFF TGTGCCAGCAGGCCTATACTTCAAGGGGGACCCAACCCCGGGGAGCTGTTTTTT
- TRBJ2-5 TRBD1 TRBV28 CASSPGGPGETQYF TGTGCCAGCAGTCCAGGGGGCCCAGGGGAGACCCAGTACTTC
- TRBJ1-5 - TRBV5-6 CASSLLGGHWHF TGTGCCAGCAGCTTGTTGGGGGGGCACTGGCATTTT
- TRBJ2-4 - TRBV7-2 CASSYRGVAKNIQYF TGTGCCAGCAGCTATAGGGGAGTAGCCAAAAACATTCAGTACTTC
- TRBJ1-6 - TRBV2 CASSEAVPGYSPLHF TGTGCCAGCAGTGAAGCGGTCCCGGGGTATTCACCCCTCCACTTT
- TRBJ2-1 TRBD2 TRBV28 CASSFLAGGYNEQFF TGTGCCAGCAGTTTTCTAGCGGGAGGGTACAATGAGCAGTTCTTC
- TRBJ2-7 TRBD2 TRBV18 CASSPITGTSGSEQYF TGTGCCAGCTCACCTATAACCGGGACTAGCGGGAGCGAGCAGTACTTC
- TRBJ1-2 TRBD1 TRBV28 CASSSGQGARGYTF TGTGCCAGCAGTTCGGGACAGGGGGCGCGCGGCTACACCTTC
- TRBJ2-1 - TRBV2 CASSERRLINEQFF TGTGCCAGCAGTGAACGGCGACTGATCAATGAGCAGTTCTTC
once TRBJ2-1 - TRBV5-4 CASSLDRLRYNEQFF TGTGCCAGCAGCTTGGACAGACTAAGGTACAATGAGCAGTTCTTC
- TRBJ2-7 TRBD2 TRBV7-9 CASSSSQRWGGLYEQYF TGTGCCAGCAGCTCAAGCCAGAGATGGGGGGGACTCTACGAGCAGTACTTC
- TRBJ1-2 TRBD1 TRBV28 CASSTYGQGGNYGYTF TGTGCCAGCAGTACTTACGGACAGGGAGGGAACTATGGCTACACCTTC
once TRBJ1-5 TRBD1 TRBV5-1 CASSPRQGDQPQHF TGCGCCAGCAGCCCCAGACAGGGGGATCAGCCCCAGCATTTT
- TRBJ2-7 - TRBV10-3 CAISNRSSSYEQYF TGTGCCATCAGTAACAGGTCGAGCTCCTACGAGCAGTACTTC
- TRBJ2-3 TRBD2 TRBV2 CASRGTSLSADTQYF TGTGCCAGCAGGGGGACTAGCTTGTCGGCAGATACGCAGTATTTT
once TRBJ1-2 - TRBV5-4 CASSMGTRWGYTF TGTGCCAGCAGCATGGGGACAAGATGGGGCTACACCTTC
- TRBJ2-7 - TRBV6-5 CASSRRVPYEQYF TGTGCCAGCAGCCGCAGGGTTCCCTACGAGCAGTACTTC
once TRBJ2-7 - TRBV11-2 CASSLEKQYF TGTGCCAGCAGCTTAGAAAAGCAGTACTTC
- TRBJ2-7 TRBD1 TRBV6-5 CASRLDRGTYEQYF TGTGCCAGCAGACTCGACAGGGGGACCTACGAGCAGTACTTC
few TRBJ2-1 - TRBV7-7 CASSLELGNEQFF TGTGCCAGCAGCTTAGAGTTGGGCAATGAGCAGTTCTTC
- TRBJ2-2 - TRBV11-1 CASSIRTVGTGELFF TGTGCCAGCAGCATTCGAACCGTTGGGACCGGGGAGCTGTTTTTT
- TRBJ1-1 - TRBV6-6 CASRQEISGTEAFF TGTGCCAGCAGACAAGAGATCTCGGGCACTGAAGCTTTCTTT
- TRBJ2-7 TRBD2 TRBV11-2 CASSLVRRGGSSYEQYF TGTGCCAGCAGCTTAGTTCGCCGGGGGGGAAGCTCCTACGAGCAGTACTTC
- TRBJ1-2 - TRBV9 CASSPGEGRYGYTF TGTGCCAGCAGCCCGGGTGAAGGCAGGTATGGCTACACCTTC
- TRBJ1-2 - TRBV5-1 CASSQFELSGNYGYTF TGCGCCAGCAGCCAGTTCGAACTCAGTGGGAACTATGGCTACACCTTC
- TRBJ2-7 - TRBV7-6 CASSLDGPAYEQYF TGTGCCAGCAGCTTAGACGGGCCCGCCTACGAGCAGTACTTC
once TRBJ1-2 TRBD1 TRBV5-1 CASRERTGLTGYTF TGCGCCAGCAGGGAACGGACAGGGTTAACTGGCTACACCTTC
- TRBJ2-5 - TRBV6-5 CASNRGRAGQETQYF TGTGCCAGCAATAGAGGGCGGGCAGGGCAAGAGACCCAGTACTTC
- TRBJ1-1 - TRBV29-1 CSVKGPRFTEAFF TGCAGCGTTAAGGGACCGCGCTTCACTGAAGCTTTCTTT
- TRBJ2-1 - TRBV7-2 CASSFLQGSWGNEQFF TGTGCCAGCAGCTTCCTTCAGGGAAGTTGGGGCAATGAGCAGTTCTTC
- TRBJ1-2 TRBD1 TRBV28 CASRSTSAGTAYGYTF TGTGCCAGCAGGTCCACTTCTGCCGGGACAGCTTATGGCTACACCTTC
once TRBJ1-1 - TRBV29-1 CSVVGDKATMNTEAFF TGCAGCGTTGTGGGGGACAAGGCCACCATGAACACTGAAGCTTTCTTT
once TRBJ2-7 - TRBV6-7 CASSPTPRVVGVGTYEQYF TGTGCCAGCAGTCCCACTCCCAGGGTAGTTGGGGTAGGGACCTACGAGCAGTACTTC
- TRBJ1-2 - TRBV5-4 CASSPLIYANYGYTF TGTGCCAGCAGCCCGCTTATTTACGCTAACTATGGCTACACCTTC
- TRBJ1-3 TRBD1 TRBV2 CASSAAGTGGNTIYF TGTGCCAGCAGTGCTGCCGGGACAGGTGGGAACACCATATATTTT
- TRBJ2-2 - TRBV5-1 CASSVLREMSTGELFF TGCGCCAGCAGCGTCCTCAGGGAGATGAGCACCGGGGAGCTGTTTTTT